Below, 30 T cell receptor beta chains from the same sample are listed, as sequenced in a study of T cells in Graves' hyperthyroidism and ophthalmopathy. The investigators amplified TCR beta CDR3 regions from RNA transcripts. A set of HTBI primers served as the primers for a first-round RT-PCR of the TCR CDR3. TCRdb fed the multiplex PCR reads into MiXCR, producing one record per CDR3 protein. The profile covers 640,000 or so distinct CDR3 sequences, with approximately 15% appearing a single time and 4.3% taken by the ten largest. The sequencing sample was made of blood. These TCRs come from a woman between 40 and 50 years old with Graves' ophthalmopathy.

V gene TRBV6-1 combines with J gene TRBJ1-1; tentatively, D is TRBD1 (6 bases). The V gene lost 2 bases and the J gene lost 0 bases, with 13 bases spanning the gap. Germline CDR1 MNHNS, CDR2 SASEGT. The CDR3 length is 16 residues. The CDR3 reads CASSETPGHLNTEAFF. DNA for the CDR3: TGTGCCAGCAGTGAAACTCCGGGACACCTGAACACTGAAGCTTTCTTT.

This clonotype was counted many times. In DNA form, the CDR3 reads TGTGCCACCAGCAGAGATTCAGGACTAGCTACGATCTACGAGCAGTACTTC. It yields the protein CATSRDSGLATIYEQYF. V is TRBV15 and J is TRBJ2-7; TRBD2 matches 8 bases. Per germline, CDR1 LNHNV and CDR2 YYDKDF (reference sequence). The CDR3 has 17 amino acids. With V trimmed by 0 bases and J by 3 bases, 10 bases remained unmatched.

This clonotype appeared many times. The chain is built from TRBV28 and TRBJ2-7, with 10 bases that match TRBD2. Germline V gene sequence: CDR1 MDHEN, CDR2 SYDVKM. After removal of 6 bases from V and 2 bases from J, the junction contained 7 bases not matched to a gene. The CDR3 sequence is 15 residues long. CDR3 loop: CASSTGLAVTYEQYF. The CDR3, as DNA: TGTGCCAGCAGCACCGGACTAGCGGTTACCTACGAGCAGTACTTC.

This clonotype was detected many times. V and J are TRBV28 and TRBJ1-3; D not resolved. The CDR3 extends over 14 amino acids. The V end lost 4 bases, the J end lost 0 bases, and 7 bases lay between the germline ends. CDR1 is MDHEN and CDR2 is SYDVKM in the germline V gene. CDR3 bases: TGTGCCAGCAGTTCCCATACCTCTGGAAACACCATATATTTT. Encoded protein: CASSSHTSGNTIYF.

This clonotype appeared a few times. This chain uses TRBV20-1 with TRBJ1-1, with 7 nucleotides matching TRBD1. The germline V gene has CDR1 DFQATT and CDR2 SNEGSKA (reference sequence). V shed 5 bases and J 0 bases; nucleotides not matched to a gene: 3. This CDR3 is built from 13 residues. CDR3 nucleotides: TGCAGTGCTGGAGGGACAGTGAACACTGAAGCTTTCTTT. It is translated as CSAGGTVNTEAFF.

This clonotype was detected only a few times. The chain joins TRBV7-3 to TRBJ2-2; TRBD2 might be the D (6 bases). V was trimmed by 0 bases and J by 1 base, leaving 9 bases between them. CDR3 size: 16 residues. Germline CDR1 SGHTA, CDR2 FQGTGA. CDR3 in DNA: TGTGCCAGCAGCTTAACGGGACTGGGGAACACCGGGGAGCTGTTTTTT. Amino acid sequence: CASSLTGLGNTGELFF.

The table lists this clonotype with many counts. For the CDR3, the DNA is TGTGCCAGCAGCACCAGGACTAGCGGGAACTCCTACGAGCAGTACTTC. Translation gives CASSTRTSGNSYEQYF. This sequence joins TRBV6-2 or TRBV6-3 and TRBJ2-7, with TRBD2 matching 12 bases. The V gene end was trimmed by 6 bases and the J gene end by 0 bases; junction bases not matched to a gene: 6. Germline CDR1 MNHEY, CDR2 SVGEGT. This CDR3 has 16 residues.

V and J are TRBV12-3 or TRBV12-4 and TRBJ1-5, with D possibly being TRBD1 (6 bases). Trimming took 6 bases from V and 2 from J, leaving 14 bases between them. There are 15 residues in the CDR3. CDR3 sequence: CASRKGGSGNQPQHF. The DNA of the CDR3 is TGTGCCAGCAGGAAGGGGGGTTCGGGCAATCAGCCCCAGCATTTT.

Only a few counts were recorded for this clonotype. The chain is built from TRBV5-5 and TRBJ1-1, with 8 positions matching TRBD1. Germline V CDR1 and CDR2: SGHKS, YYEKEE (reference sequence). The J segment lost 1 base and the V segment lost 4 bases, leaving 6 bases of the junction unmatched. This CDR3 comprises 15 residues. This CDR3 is CASSNRGAGNTEAFF. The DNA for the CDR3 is TGTGCCAGCAGCAACAGGGGGGCCGGGAACACTGAAGCTTTCTTT.

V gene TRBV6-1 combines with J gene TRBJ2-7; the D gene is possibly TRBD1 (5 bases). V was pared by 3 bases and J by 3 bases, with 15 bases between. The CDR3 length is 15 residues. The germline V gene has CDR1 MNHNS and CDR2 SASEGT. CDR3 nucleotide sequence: TGTGCCAGCAGTGAGTGGGTCAGGGTGGACTACGAGCAGTACTTC. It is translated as CASSEWVRVDYEQYF.

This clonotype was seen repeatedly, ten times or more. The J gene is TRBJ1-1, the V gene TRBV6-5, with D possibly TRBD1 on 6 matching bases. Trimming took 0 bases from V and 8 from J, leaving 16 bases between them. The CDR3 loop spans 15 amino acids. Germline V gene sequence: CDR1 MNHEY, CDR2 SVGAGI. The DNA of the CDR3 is TGTGCCAGCAGTTACTCCGGGACAATTATCGACGAAGCTTTCTTT. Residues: CASSYSGTIIDEAFF.

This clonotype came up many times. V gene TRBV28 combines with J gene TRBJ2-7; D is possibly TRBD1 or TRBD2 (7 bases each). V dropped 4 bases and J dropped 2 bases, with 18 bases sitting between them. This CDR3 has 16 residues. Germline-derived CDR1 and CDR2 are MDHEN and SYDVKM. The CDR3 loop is CASSSRWEGAPYEQYF. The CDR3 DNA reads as TGTGCCAGCAGTTCCCGGTGGGAGGGGGCCCCCTACGAGCAGTACTTC.

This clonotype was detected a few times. In DNA form, the CDR3 reads TGTGCCAGCAGTTTGAAGGACACCGGGGAGCTGTTTTTT. Protein: CASSLKDTGELFF. The V and J genes are TRBV12-3 or TRBV12-4 and TRBJ2-2; D ambiguous. There are 13 residues in the CDR3. V gave up 3 bases and J gave up 3 bases, with 5 bases separating them.

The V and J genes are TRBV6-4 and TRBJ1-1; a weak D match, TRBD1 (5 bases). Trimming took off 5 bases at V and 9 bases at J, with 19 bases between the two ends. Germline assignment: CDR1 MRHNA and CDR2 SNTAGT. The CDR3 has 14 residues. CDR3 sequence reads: CASSYALGVSKAFF. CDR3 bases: TGTGCCAGCAGTTACGCGTTGGGGGTGAGTAAAGCTTTCTTT.

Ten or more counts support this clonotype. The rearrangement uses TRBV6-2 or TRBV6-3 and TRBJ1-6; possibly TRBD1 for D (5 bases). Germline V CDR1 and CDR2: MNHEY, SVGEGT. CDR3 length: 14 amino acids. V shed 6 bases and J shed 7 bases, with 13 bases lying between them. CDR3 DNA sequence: TGTGCCAGCAGGCCCGGGACGGAGAATTCACCCCTCCACTTT. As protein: CASRPGTENSPLHF.

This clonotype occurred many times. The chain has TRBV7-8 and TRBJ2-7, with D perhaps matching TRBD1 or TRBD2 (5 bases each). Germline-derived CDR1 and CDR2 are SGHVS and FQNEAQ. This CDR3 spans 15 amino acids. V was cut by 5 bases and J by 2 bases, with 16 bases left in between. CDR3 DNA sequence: TGTGCCAGCAGCCGCGGCAGGGAGATCACCTACGAGCAGTACTTC. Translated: CASSRGREITYEQYF.

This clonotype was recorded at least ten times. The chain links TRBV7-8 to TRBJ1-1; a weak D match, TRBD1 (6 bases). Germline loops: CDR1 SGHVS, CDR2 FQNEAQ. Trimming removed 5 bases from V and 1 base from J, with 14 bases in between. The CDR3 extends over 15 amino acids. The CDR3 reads CASSKFEGQNTEAFF. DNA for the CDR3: TGTGCCAGCAGCAAATTCGAGGGACAGAACACTGAAGCTTTCTTT.

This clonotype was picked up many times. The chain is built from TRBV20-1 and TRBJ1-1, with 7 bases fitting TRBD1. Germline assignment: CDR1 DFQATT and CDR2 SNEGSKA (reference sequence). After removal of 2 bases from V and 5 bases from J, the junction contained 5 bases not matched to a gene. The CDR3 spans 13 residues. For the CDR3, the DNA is TGCAGTGCTAGAAGACAGGGCCCGACTGAAGCTTTCTTT. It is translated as CSARRQGPTEAFF.

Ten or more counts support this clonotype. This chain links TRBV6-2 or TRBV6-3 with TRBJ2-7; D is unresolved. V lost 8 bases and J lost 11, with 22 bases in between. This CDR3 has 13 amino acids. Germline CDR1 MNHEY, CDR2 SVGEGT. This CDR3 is CASERSVRTFKYF. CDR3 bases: TGTGCCAGCGAAAGGAGCGTTCGGACGTTCAAGTACTTC.

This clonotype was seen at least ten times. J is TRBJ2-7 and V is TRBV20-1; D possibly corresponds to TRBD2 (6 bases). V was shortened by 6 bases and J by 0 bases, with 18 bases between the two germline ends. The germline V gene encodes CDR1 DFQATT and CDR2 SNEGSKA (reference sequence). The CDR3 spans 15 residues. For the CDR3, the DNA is TGCAGTGCCTCTGAAATAGCGGCCCTCTCCTACGAGCAGTACTTC. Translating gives CSASEIAALSYEQYF.

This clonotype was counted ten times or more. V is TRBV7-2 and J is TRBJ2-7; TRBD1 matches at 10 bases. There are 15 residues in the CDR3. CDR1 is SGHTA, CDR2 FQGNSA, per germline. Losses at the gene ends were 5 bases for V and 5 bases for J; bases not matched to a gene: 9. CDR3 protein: CASSVAGTGDHEQYF. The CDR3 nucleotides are TGTGCCAGCAGCGTTGCCGGGACAGGGGACCACGAGCAGTACTTC. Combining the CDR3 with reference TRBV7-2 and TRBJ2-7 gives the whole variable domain GAGVSQSPSNKVTEKGKDVELRCDPISGHTALYWYRQSLGQGLEFLIYFQGNSAPDKSGLPSDRFSAERTGGSVSTLTIQRTQQEDSAVYLCASSVAGTGDHEQYFGPGTRLTVT.

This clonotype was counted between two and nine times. The DNA for the CDR3 is TGTGCCAGCAGCTTGGCCTATACGGGCGCGGATCCCTCTCCCCAGCATTTT. This sequence encodes CASSLAYTGADPSPQHF. V is TRBV5-4 and J is TRBJ1-5; D not resolved. V lost 0 bases and J 10 bases, leaving 23 bases between the germline ends. CDR1 is SGHNT, CDR2 YYREEE, per germline (reference sequence). The CDR3 is 17 amino acids.

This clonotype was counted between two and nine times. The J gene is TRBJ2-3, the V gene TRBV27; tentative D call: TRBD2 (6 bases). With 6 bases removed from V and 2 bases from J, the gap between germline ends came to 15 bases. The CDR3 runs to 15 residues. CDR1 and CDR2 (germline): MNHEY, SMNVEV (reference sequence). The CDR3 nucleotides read TGTGCCAGCAGCCCAGCGGGCCCCCCCACAGATACGCAGTATTTT. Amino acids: CASSPAGPPTDTQYF.

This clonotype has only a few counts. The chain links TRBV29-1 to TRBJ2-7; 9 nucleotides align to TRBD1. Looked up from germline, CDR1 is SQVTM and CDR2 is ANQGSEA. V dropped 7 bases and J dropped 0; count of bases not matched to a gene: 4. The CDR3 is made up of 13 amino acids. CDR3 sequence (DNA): TGCAGCGCAGGGACAGGGAGCTCCTACGAGCAGTACTTC. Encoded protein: CSAGTGSSYEQYF.

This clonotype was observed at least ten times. In DNA form, the CDR3 reads TGTGCCAGCAGCCTCTCTCGGGAGAAGAGCGGGGAGCTGTTTTTT. Amino acids: CASSLSREKSGELFF. The genes are TRBV12-3 or TRBV12-4 and TRBJ2-2, with D possibly being TRBD2 (6 bases). Trimming cost V 6 bases and J 7 bases, with 18 bases left between them. This CDR3 has 15 residues.

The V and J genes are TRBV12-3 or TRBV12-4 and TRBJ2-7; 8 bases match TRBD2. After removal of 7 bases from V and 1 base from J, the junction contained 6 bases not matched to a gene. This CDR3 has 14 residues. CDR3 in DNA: TGTGCCAGCAAGAGGACTAGCCAGTCCTACGAGCAGTACTTC. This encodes CASKRTSQSYEQYF.

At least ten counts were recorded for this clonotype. CDR3 sequence (DNA): TGTGCCAGCAGTCGCCGGGTTAGCGGGACGGGAGAGACCCAGTACTTC. Its translation: CASSRRVSGTGETQYF. The J gene is TRBJ2-5, the V gene TRBV28, with TRBD2 matching 8 bases. The V gene end was trimmed by 5 bases and the J gene end by 4 bases; junction bases not matched to a gene: 12. Per the germline V gene, CDR1 is MDHEN and CDR2 is SYDVKM. CDR3 length: 16 amino acids. The full variable domain, its missing parts supplied by reference TRBV28 and TRBJ2-5, is DVKVTQSSRYLVKRTGEKVFLECVQDMDHENMFWYRQDPGLGLRLIYFSYDVKMKEKGDIPEGYSVSREKKERFSLILESASTNQTSMYLCASSRRVSGTGETQYFGPGTRLLVL.

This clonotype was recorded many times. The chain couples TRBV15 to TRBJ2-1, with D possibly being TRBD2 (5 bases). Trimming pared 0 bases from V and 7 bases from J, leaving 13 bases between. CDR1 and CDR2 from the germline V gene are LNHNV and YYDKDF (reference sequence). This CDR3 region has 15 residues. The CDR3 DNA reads TGTGCCACCAGCAGAGATTTACAACGGGGAAATGAGCAGTTCTTC. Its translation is CATSRDLQRGNEQFF.

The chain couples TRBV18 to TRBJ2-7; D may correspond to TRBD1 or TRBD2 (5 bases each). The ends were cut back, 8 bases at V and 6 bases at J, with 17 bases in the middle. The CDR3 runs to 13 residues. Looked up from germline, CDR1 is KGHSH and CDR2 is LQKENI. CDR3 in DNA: TGTGCCAGCCTACCTCGTGGGACGGGCGAGCAGTACTTC. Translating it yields CASLPRGTGEQYF.

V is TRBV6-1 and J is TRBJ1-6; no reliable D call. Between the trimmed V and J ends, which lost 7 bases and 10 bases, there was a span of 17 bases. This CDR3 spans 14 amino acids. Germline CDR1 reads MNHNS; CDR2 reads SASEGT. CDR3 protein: CASTSGRASSPLHF. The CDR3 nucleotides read TGTGCCAGCACCTCGGGTAGAGCTAGCTCACCCCTCCACTTT.